The rows below give T cell receptor beta chains drawn from one sample of a study of shared clonotypes between healthy human individuals. Repertoires were generated with immunoSEQ multiplex PCR, while TCRdb's copy carries only in-frame clones and drops some. The sample carries around 600,000 clones, 97% recorded once. Sequenced sample: naive CD4+ T cells sorted from blood. All receptors derive from a woman in her 30s in good health. The CDR3 runs from the conserved cysteine through the conserved F or W. D genes are given only for firm matches. Some rows mark clone size as missing; the rest say once, few, many or name a class of expanded clone.

abundance,j_gene,d_gene,v_gene,CDR3aa,CDR3nt
-,TRBJ2-2,TRBD2,TRBV5-1,CASSLTSGPSGELFF,TGCGCCAGCAGCCTTACTAGCGGCCCCTCCGGGGAGCTGTTTTTT
-,TRBJ2-6,-,TRBV5-1,CASSYSSGANVLTF,TGCGCCAGCAGCTATAGCTCTGGGGCCAACGTCCTGACTTTC
once,TRBJ1-5,TRBD1,TRBV28,CASSLLLGQGTNQPQHF,TGTGCCAGCAGTTTACTACTCGGACAGGGTACTAATCAGCCCCAGCATTTT
-,TRBJ1-5,TRBD1,TRBV28,CASETGGNQPQHF,TGTGCCAGCGAAACAGGGGGAAATCAGCCCCAGCATTTT
-,TRBJ1-1,-,TRBV19,CASSGWRVTEAFF,TGTGCCAGTAGTGGTTGGAGGGTGACTGAAGCTTTCTTT
-,TRBJ1-5,-,TRBV2,CASSVQALHMGNQPQHF,TGTGCCAGCAGTGTCCAGGCTTTACATATGGGCAATCAGCCCCAGCATTTT
-,TRBJ2-1,TRBD2,TRBV5-4,CASSLVAGGPNHEQFF,TGTGCCAGCAGCTTGGTAGCGGGAGGGCCTAACCATGAGCAGTTCTTC
-,TRBJ2-7,TRBD1,TRBV2,CASSGTGTSGAYEQYF,TGTGCCAGCAGTGGGACAGGGACCTCCGGGGCCTACGAGCAGTACTTC
-,TRBJ2-2,TRBD2,TRBV28,CASSPQPGLAGGRTGELFF,TGTGCCAGCAGTCCTCAGCCGGGACTAGCGGGAGGCCGGACCGGGGAGCTGTTTTTT
-,TRBJ1-1,-,TRBV10-3,CAISRDTPTLNTEAFF,TGTGCCATCAGCAGGGACACGCCTACTCTGAACACTGAAGCTTTCTTT
-,TRBJ1-6,-,TRBV6-5,CASTTRTRGSPLHF,TGTGCCAGCACGACAAGGACTAGGGGTTCACCCCTCCACTTT
-,TRBJ2-7,-,TRBV14,CASSQRTVSYEQYF,TGTGCCAGCAGCCAAAGAACAGTCAGCTACGAGCAGTACTTC
-,TRBJ2-3,TRBD2,TRBV4-1,CASSQVMGSGGTDTQYF,TGCGCCAGCAGCCAAGTAATGGGAAGCGGGGGCACAGATACGCAGTATTTT
-,TRBJ2-7,-,TRBV28,CASSGGDIPYYEQYF,TGTGCCAGCAGTGGCGGCGATATCCCATACTACGAGCAGTACTTC
-,TRBJ1-5,-,TRBV5-7,CASSLDSKSNQPQHF,TGTGCCAGCAGCTTGGATAGTAAAAGCAATCAGCCCCAGCATTTT
-,TRBJ2-5,TRBD2,TRBV28,CASSGALGTSGSGGQETQYF,TGTGCCAGCAGTGGGGCCCTCGGGACTAGCGGGAGCGGGGGCCAAGAGACCCAGTACTTC
-,TRBJ1-6,-,TRBV7-9,CASSFGVGQSNSPLHF,TGTGCCAGCAGCTTCGGCGTTGGACAGTCGAATTCACCCCTCCACTTT
-,TRBJ2-7,-,TRBV11-3,CASSLDATADAQYF,TGTGCCAGCAGCTTGGATGCAACGGCGGACGCGCAGTACTTC
-,TRBJ2-7,-,TRBV5-1,CASSFLPKNGFSAYEQYF,TGCGCCAGCAGCTTCCTCCCCAAAAACGGATTCTCGGCCTACGAGCAGTACTTC
once,TRBJ2-3,-,TRBV7-9,CASSFGLTPPQNTQYF,TGTGCCAGCAGCTTTGGGCTTACTCCTCCTCAGAATACGCAGTATTTT
-,TRBJ1-1,TRBD1,TRBV5-1,CASRSDRGLDTEAFF,TGCGCCAGCAGATCCGACAGGGGGCTTGACACTGAAGCTTTCTTT
-,TRBJ2-3,-,TRBV25-1,CASSVGSDTQYF,TGTGCCAGCAGTGTAGGGTCAGATACGCAGTATTTT
-,TRBJ2-5,TRBD2,TRBV5-1,CASSPTSGQETQYF,TGCGCCAGCAGCCCCACTAGCGGACAAGAGACCCAGTACTTC
-,TRBJ2-3,-,TRBV28,CASRGLGLSTGDTQYF,TGTGCCAGCAGAGGTTTGGGCCTTAGCACGGGGGATACGCAGTATTTT
-,TRBJ2-5,-,TRBV28,CASSLPHEPETQYF,TGTGCCAGCAGTTTACCCCACGAGCCGGAGACCCAGTACTTC
-,TRBJ1-2,-,TRBV19,CASSMARVYGYTF,TGTGCCAGTAGTATGGCCAGGGTCTATGGCTACACCTTC
-,TRBJ2-7,TRBD2,TRBV15,CATSTGTSGFYEQYF,TGTGCCACCAGCACAGGGACTAGCGGTTTCTACGAGCAGTACTTC
-,TRBJ2-3,TRBD1,TRBV7-9,CASSPGQGVTDTQYF,TGTGCCAGCAGCCCAGGACAGGGTGTCACAGATACGCAGTATTTT
-,TRBJ2-2,TRBD2,TRBV5-1,CASSTTSGGTGELFF,TGCGCCAGCAGCACGACTAGCGGGGGCACCGGGGAGCTGTTTTTT
-,TRBJ2-5,-,TRBV1,CTSSQRPGLAGQTQYF,TGCACCAGCAGCCAACGCCCGGGACTAGCGGGACAGACCCAGTACTTC
few,TRBJ1-5,TRBD1,TRBV6-1,CASSEAKTGRDVGQPQHF,TGTGCCAGCAGTGAAGCTAAGACAGGGCGTGATGTTGGTCAGCCCCAGCATTTT
-,TRBJ1-2,-,TRBV2,CASSAITGGYTF,TGTGCCAGCAGTGCAATAACTGGGGGCTACACCTTC
-,TRBJ1-3,-,TRBV10-3,CAISDRGLLGNTIYF,TGTGCCATCAGTGATAGGGGACTTCTCGGAAACACCATATATTTT
-,TRBJ2-5,-,TRBV11-1,CASARSGYQETQYF,TGTGCCAGCGCGAGGAGCGGATACCAAGAGACCCAGTACTTC
-,TRBJ1-5,TRBD1,TRBV19,CASSTLGTASNQPQHF,TGTGCCAGTAGTACGCTCGGGACAGCTAGCAATCAGCCCCAGCATTTT
-,TRBJ2-1,TRBD2,TRBV7-3,CASSPGLAAYNEQFF,TGTGCCAGCAGCCCCGGACTAGCGGCGTACAATGAGCAGTTCTTC
-,TRBJ2-3,-,TRBV7-9,CASSSFAGLSTDTQYF,TGTGCCAGCAGCTCCTTCGCGGGGCTGAGCACAGATACGCAGTATTTT
-,TRBJ2-7,TRBD2,TRBV5-8,CASSLGLIGGSTHEQYF,TGTGCCAGCAGCTTGGGTTTAATCGGCGGGAGTACCCACGAGCAGTACTTC
-,TRBJ2-3,TRBD2,TRBV28,CASSLLSREGFSTDTQYF,TGTGCCAGCAGTTTATTGTCGAGGGAGGGGTTTAGCACAGATACGCAGTATTTT
once,TRBJ1-5,TRBD1,TRBV2,CASRVTGYQPQHF,TGTGCCAGCAGAGTGACAGGGTATCAGCCCCAGCATTTT
-,TRBJ2-2,TRBD2,TRBV2,CASSVSGRRVGELFF,TGTGCCAGCAGTGTTAGCGGGAGGCGCGTCGGGGAGCTGTTTTTT
-,TRBJ2-5,TRBD2,TRBV5-5,CASSPIGWGGSGTVQETQYF,TGTGCCAGCAGCCCCATCGGATGGGGCGGGAGTGGGACTGTACAAGAGACCCAGTACTTC
-,TRBJ1-2,-,TRBV6-5,CASSYGRTPSNYGYTF,TGTGCCAGCAGTTACGGGCGGACGCCCTCTAACTATGGCTACACCTTC
once,TRBJ1-1,-,TRBV5-1,CASSSSSRRANTEAFF,TGCGCCAGCAGCTCTAGCTCCCGTAGAGCAAACACTGAAGCTTTCTTT
-,TRBJ2-2,TRBD1,TRBV18,CASSQARDREIAGELFF,TGTGCCAGCTCACAAGCCCGGGACAGGGAAATCGCCGGGGAGCTGTTTTTT
-,TRBJ2-7,-,TRBV2,CASSDHRVASEQYF,TGTGCCAGCAGTGATCACAGGGTGGCTTCCGAGCAGTACTTC
-,TRBJ1-1,-,TRBV28,CASRGSGNTEAFF,TGTGCCAGCAGGGGGTCGGGGAACACTGAAGCTTTCTTT
-,TRBJ1-4,-,TRBV21-1,CASRDRVCEKLFF,TGTGCCAGCAGGGACAGGGTGTGTGAAAAACTGTTTTTT
once,TRBJ2-7,TRBD2,TRBV6-5,CASSYSWTRNYEQYF,TGTGCCAGCAGTTACTCTTGGACTAGGAATTACGAGCAGTACTTC
-,TRBJ1-3,-,TRBV11-3,CASSVDGSGNTIYF,TGTGCCAGCAGTGTCGACGGCTCTGGAAACACCATATATTTT
once,TRBJ2-3,TRBD2,TRBV18,CASSPQTSGTVDTQYF,TGTGCCAGCTCACCACAGACTAGCGGGACGGTAGATACGCAGTATTTT
-,TRBJ1-1,-,TRBV4-2,CASSQVTLMNTEAFF,TGTGCCAGCAGCCAAGTTACGTTAATGAACACTGAAGCTTTCTTT
-,TRBJ2-6,-,TRBV28,CASSLNGKHSGANVLTF,TGTGCCAGCAGTTTAAATGGGAAACACTCTGGGGCCAACGTCCTGACTTTC
once,TRBJ2-5,-,TRBV5-1,CASSSGGEETQYF,TGCGCCAGCAGCTCAGGAGGGGAAGAGACCCAGTACTTC